The source of this T cell receptor beta chain is a study of tumor-infiltrating lymphocytes in primary liver carcinoma. Findings of the study overall: It was tumor-adjacent and tumor-blood pairs that overlapped less than tumor region pairs did.

The input was 500 ng total RNA; TCR beta cDNA was made from it with a constant-region primer. Modified slightly, ARM-PCR produced TCR beta libraries over three nested multiplex PCR rounds. TRBV1-TRBV30 forward and Cbeta reverse primers drove the first two roughly 9-cycle rounds. TCRdb analysed the multiplex PCR reads with MiXCR anew, one entry per CDR3 protein. The table includes tens of thousands of distinct CDR3 sequences, 60% to 75% detected once. Comments on this clonotype: The antigen remains unidentified. Given the absence of the conserved phenylalanine or tryptophan at the CDR3 end, a read error is likely.

The source material, 20-30 mg of unsorted bulk tissue, was used to co-extract RNA and DNA. None of the patients had received treatment, and all had chronic HBV infection. The CDR3 loop spans 13 amino acids. Germline lookup yields CDR1 SQVTM and CDR2 ANQGSEA. J gave up 7 bases and V 4 bases, and 6 bases lay outside the gene matches. The chain couples TRBV29-1 to TRBJ2-1, with 8 positions matching TRBD2. The source material was liver tumor tissue from sampling region 3. Subset here: tumor region T3, left-lateral pole. The origin of this receptor is a man aged 35 to 55 with primary liver carcinoma and hepatitis B virus infection. Here the CDR3 DNA reads TGCAGCGTTGTTAGCGGGGACTATAATGAGCAGTTCTCC. Its protein product is CSVVSGDYNEQFS.